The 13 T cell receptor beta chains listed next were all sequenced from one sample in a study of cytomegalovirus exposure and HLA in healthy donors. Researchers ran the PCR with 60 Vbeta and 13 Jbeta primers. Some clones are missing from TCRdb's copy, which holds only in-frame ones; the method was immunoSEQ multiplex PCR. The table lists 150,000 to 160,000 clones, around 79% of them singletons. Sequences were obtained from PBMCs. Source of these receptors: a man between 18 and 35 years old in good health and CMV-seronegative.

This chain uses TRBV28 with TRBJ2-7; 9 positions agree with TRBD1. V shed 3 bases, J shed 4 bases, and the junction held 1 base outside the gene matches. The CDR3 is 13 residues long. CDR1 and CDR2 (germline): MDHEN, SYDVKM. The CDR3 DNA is TGTGCCAGCAGTTTGGGACAGGGATACGAGCAGTACGTC. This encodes CASSLGQGYEQYV.

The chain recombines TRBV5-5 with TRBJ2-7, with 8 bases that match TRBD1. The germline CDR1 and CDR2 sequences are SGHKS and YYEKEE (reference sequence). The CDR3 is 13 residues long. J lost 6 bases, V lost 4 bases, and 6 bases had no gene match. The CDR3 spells CASSIPQGVEQYV. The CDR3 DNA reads TGTGCCAGCAGCATACCACAGGGGGTCGAGCAGTACGTC.

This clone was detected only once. The CDR3 sequence: CASSALGYEQYF. The CDR3 DNA sequence: TGTGCCAGTAGTGCTCTAGGATACGAGCAGTACTTC. V is TRBV19 and J is TRBJ2-7; no firm D call. Germline V gene sequence: CDR1 LNHDA, CDR2 SQIVND (reference sequence). The ends were cut back, 5 bases at V and 4 bases at J, with 9 bases in the middle. This CDR3 is 12 amino acids long.

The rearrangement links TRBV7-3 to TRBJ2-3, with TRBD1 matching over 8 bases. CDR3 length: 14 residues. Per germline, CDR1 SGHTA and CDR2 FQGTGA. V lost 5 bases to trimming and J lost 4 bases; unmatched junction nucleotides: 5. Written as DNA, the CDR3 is TGTGCCAGCAGCCTGGACAGGGTAGCAGATACGCAGTATTTT. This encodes CASSLDRVADTQYF.

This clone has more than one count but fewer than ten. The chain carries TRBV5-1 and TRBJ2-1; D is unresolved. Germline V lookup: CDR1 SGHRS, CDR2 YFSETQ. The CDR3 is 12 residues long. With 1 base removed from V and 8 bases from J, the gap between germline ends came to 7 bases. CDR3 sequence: CASSLLRDEQFF. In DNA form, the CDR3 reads TGCGCCAGCAGCTTGCTACGCGATGAGCAGTTCTTC.

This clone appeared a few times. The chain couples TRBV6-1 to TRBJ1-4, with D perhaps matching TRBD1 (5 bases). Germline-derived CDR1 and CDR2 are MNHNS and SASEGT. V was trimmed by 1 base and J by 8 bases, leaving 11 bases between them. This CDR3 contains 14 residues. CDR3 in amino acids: CASSEGWGPEKLFF. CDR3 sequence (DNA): TGTGCCAGCAGTGAAGGCTGGGGCCCAGAAAAACTGTTTTTT.

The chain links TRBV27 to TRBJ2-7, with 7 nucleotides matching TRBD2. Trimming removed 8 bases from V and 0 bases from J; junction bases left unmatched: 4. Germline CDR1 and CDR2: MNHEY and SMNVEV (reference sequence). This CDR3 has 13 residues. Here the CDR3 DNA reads TGTGCCAGCCTCGGGGAGGGCTCCTACGAGCAGTACTTC. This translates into CASLGEGSYEQYF.

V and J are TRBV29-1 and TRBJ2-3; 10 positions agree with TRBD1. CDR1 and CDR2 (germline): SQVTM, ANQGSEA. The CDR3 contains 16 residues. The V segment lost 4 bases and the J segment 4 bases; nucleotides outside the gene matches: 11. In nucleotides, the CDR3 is TGCAGCGTTGGACAGGGGGCCCAACAATGGTCAGATACGCAGTATTTT. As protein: CSVGQGAQQWSDTQYF.

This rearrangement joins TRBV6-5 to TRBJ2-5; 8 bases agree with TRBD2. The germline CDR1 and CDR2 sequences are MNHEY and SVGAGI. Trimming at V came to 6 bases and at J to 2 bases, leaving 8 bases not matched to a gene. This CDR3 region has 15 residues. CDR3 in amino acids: CASRRAGGTQETQYF. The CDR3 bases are TGTGCCAGCAGGCGGGCGGGGGGAACTCAAGAGACCCAGTACTTC.

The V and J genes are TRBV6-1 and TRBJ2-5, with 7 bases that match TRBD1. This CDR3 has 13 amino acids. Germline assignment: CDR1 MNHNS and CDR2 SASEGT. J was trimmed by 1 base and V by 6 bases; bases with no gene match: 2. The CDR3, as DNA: TGTGCCAGCAGCACAGGGGCCCAAGAGACCCAGTACTTC. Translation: CASSTGAQETQYF.

The CDR3 reads CASSEMERQAFNQPQHF. CDR3 in DNA: TGTGCCAGCAGTGAAATGGAGAGACAGGCCTTCAATCAGCCCCAGCATTTT. The chain couples TRBV2 to TRBJ1-5; TRBD1 is a possible D gene (6 bases). The germline CDR1 and CDR2 sequences are SNHLY and FYNNEI. V was cut by 2 bases and J by 3 bases, with 17 bases left in between. The length of the CDR3 is 17 residues.

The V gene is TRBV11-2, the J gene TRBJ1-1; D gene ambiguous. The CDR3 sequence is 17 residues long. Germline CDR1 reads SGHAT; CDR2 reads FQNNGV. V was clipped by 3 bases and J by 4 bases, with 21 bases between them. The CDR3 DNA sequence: TGTGCCAGCAGCTTCGGTCCGACTTCGGTCGCTTTCACTGAAGCTTTCTTT. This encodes CASSFGPTSVAFTEAFF.

This chain's CDR3 is CASSEARSTSWVIQETQYF. The CDR3 DNA reads TGTGCCAGCAGTGAAGCGCGGAGCACTAGCTGGGTCATACAAGAGACCCAGTACTTC. The rearrangement links TRBV6-1 to TRBJ2-5, with D perhaps matching TRBD2 (6 bases). Germline loops: CDR1 MNHNS, CDR2 SASEGT. This CDR3 contains 19 residues. Trimming stripped 0 bases from V and 2 bases from J, with 22 bases between.